Described below is a single TCR beta chain sequence and its context. Its antigen remains unidentified. The sample is drawn from a study of blood T cells in healthy people across ages. Then a second PCR, running roughly 7 to 12 cycles, was carried out with a sample-barcoded 5' primer and a J-beta primer mix. Unique molecular identifiers of 12 random nucleotides labeled each cDNA. Every sample gave at least 2.5 million paired-end reads containing CDR3. TCRdb passed the 5' RACE reads through MiXCR, listing each CDR3 protein once. In the table there are roughly 800,000 distinct CDR3 sequences, 58% of which are singletons. Notes on the study in general: Unsorted PBMCs prevented conclusive naive versus antigen-experienced comparison. Older individuals had lower TCR beta diversity per million T cells (the decline was roughly linear).

Looked up from germline, CDR1 is SNHLY and CDR2 is FYNNEI. The CDR3 spans 13 residues. Trimming cost V 7 bases and J 7 bases; bases outside gene matches: 8. The TCR comes from a man aged 25-40 years in good health. The chain couples TRBV2 to TRBJ2-5, with 8 bases lining up with TRBD1. Material: blood. CDR3 sequence reads: CASKQQGEGTQYF. The DNA for the CDR3 is TGTGCCAGCAAACAACAGGGGGAAGGGACCCAGTACTTC.